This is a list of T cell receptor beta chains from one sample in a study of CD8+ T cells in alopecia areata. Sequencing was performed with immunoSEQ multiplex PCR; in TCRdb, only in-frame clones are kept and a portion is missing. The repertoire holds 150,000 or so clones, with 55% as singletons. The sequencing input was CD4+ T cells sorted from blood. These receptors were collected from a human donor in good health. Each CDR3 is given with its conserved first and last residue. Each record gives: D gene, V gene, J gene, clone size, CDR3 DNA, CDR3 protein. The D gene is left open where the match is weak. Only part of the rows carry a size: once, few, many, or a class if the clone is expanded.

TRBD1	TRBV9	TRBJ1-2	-	TGTGCCAGCAGCGTCGGGACAGGGCTAACTATAGGTGGCTACACCTTC	CASSVGTGLTIGGYTF
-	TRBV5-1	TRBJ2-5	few	TGCGCCAGCAGCTTGGCCGGCCATTCACAAGAGACCCAGTACTTC	CASSLAGHSQETQYF
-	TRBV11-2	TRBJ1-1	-	TGTGCCAGCAGCCTCAGTGTGACTGAAGCTTTCTTT	CASSLSVTEAFF
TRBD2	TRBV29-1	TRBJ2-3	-	TGCAGCGGGCACGGGGGGGCCTTACCCACAGATACGCAGTATTTT	CSGHGGALPTDTQYF
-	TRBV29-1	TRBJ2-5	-	TGCAGCGTCCCGGGACCACTCACCCAGTACTTC	CSVPGPLTQYF
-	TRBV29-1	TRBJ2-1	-	TGCAGCGTCCTGGGTGGCGGGATCTACAATGAGCAGTTCTTC	CSVLGGGIYNEQFF
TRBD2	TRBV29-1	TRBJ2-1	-	TGCAGCGTTGCCCCCGGGGGGAGCTCCTACAATGAGCAGTTCTTC	CSVAPGGSSYNEQFF
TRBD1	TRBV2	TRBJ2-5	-	TGTGCCACCCACCGGGACAGACAAGAGACCCAGTACTTC	CATHRDRQETQYF
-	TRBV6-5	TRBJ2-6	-	TGTGCCAGCAGTTACTCGACCTCTGGGGCCAACGTCCTGACTTTC	CASSYSTSGANVLTF
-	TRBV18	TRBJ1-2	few	TGTGCCAGCTCACCTGGCGGGAACGGCTACACCTTC	CASSPGGNGYTF
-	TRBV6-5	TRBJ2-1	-	TGTGCCAAGTTTATCCATGAGCAGTTCTTC	CAKFIHEQFF
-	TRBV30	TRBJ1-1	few	TGTGCCTGGAGGTGGGGCAGCGCGAACACTGAAGCTTTCTTT	CAWRWGSANTEAFF
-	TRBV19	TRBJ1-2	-	TGTGCCAGTAGACCGAATTTGGGGACAAAGGGTGGCTACACCTTC	CASRPNLGTKGGYTF
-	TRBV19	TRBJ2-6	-	TGTGCCAGTAGTATAGTCCAGACTGGGGCCAACGTCCTGACTTTC	CASSIVQTGANVLTF
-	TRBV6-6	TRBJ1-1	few	TGTGCCAGCCTTGGCACTGAAGCTTTCTTT	CASLGTEAFF
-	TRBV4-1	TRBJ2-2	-	TGCGCCAGCAGCCGACAGGGACTGGTTAACACCGGGGAGCTGTTTTTT	CASSRQGLVNTGELFF
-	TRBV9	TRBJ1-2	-	TGTGCCAGCAGCGTAGATCCGGGTTCTGGCTACACCTTC	CASSVDPGSGYTF
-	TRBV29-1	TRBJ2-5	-	TGCAGCGTTTCGCGGGACGGGGAGACCCAGTACTTC	CSVSRDGETQYF
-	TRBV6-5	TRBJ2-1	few	TGTGCCAGCAGTTATTCCTCCAATGAGCAGTTCTTC	CASSYSSNEQFF
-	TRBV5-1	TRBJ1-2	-	TGCGCCAGCAGCACCGAAACCAAGAACTATGGCTACACCTTC	CASSTETKNYGYTF
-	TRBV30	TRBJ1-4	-	TGTGCCTGGAGTCCCCCCGTGGGAGTGAGGGAAAAACTGTTTTTT	CAWSPPVGVREKLFF
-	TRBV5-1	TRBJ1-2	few	TGCGCCAGCAGCTTGGGGTTTCGAGGCTACACCTTC	CASSLGFRGYTF
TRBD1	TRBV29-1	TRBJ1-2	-	TGCAGCTCCCAGACAGGGGACTATGGCTACACCTTC	CSSQTGDYGYTF
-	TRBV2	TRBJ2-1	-	TGTGCCAGCAGTGGCACCTTCCTCTACAATGAGCAGTTCTTC	CASSGTFLYNEQFF
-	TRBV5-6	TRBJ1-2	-	TGTGCCAGCAGCTTTGGAAATGGCTACACCTTC	CASSFGNGYTF
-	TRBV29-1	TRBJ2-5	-	TGCAGCGTCTGGGCCACCAAGGGGGAGACCCAGTACTTC	CSVWATKGETQYF